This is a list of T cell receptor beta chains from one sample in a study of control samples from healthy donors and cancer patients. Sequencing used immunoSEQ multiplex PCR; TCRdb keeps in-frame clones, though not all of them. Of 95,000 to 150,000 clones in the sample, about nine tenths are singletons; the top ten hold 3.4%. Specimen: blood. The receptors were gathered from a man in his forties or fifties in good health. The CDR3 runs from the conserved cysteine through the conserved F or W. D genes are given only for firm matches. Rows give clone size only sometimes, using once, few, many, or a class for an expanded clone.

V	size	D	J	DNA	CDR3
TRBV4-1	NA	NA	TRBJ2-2	TGCGCCAGCAGCCTTTCGCCTCCCAAAGTTGGCAGCGGCACCGGGGAGCTGTTTTTT	CASSLSPPKVGSGTGELFF
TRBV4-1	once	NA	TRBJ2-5	TGCGCCAGCAGCCAAGGGATAGTTTCCCCGGAGACCCAGTACTTC	CASSQGIVSPETQYF
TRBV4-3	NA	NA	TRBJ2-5	TGCGCCAGCAGCCAAGATGTTAGGGCCCCCGAGACCCAGTACTTC	CASSQDVRAPETQYF
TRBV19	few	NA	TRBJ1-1	TGTGCCAGTAGTACAAGGGGCGGGACTGAAGCTTTCTTT	CASSTRGGTEAFF
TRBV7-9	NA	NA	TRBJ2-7	TGTGCCAGCAGCTTAGCAGACTCCTACGAGCAGTACTTC	CASSLADSYEQYF
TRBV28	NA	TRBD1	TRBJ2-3	TGTGCCAGCAGTATGACAGGGGGCAGCTTGGCAGATACGCAGTATTTT	CASSMTGGSLADTQYF
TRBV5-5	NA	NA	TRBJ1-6	TGTGCCAGCAGCCCGTGGGGAGGTTTCAATTCACCCCTCCACTTT	CASSPWGGFNSPLHF
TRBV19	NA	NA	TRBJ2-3	TGTGCCAGTAGTAGCAGGGCTCTATCAGTCACAGATACGCAGTATTTT	CASSSRALSVTDTQYF
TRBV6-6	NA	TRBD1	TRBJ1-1	TGTGCCAGCGGGCTCTCAGGGGGCACTGAAGCTTTCTTT	CASGLSGGTEAFF
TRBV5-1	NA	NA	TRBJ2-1	TGCGCCAGCAGCTTGGGTCAGACAAGTGAGCAGTTCTTC	CASSLGQTSEQFF
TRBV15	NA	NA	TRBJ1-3	TGTGCCACCAGCAAGGGAGGGGGAACGGCTGGAAACACCATATATTTT	CATSKGGGTAGNTIYF
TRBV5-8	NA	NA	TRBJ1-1	TGTGCCAGCAGTGAATTATGGTCTTTGGAGAACACTGAAGCTTTCTTT	CASSELWSLENTEAFF